These 16 T cell receptor beta chains were all obtained from the same sample, sequenced in a study of CD8 T cells in Susac syndrome. An input of roughly 0.5 to 1 ug of RNA was subjected to reverse transcription using random hexamers. TCRdb reprocessed the immunoSEQ multiplex PCR reads via MiXCR and lists one record per CDR3 protein. The repertoire consists of 150,000 to 200,000 distinct CDR3 sequences, with more than 85% occurring once and the leading ten covering around 0.079%. Sequencing was performed on CD4+ T cells from PBMCs. These receptors came from a human donor with Susac syndrome.

The rearrangement links TRBV7-9 to TRBJ2-4; possible D gene TRBD2, 5 bases. CDR3 length: 18 residues. Trimming pared 5 bases from V and 0 bases from J, leaving 20 bases between. From germline, CDR1 is SEHNR and CDR2 FQNEAQ (reference sequence). The CDR3 here is CASSPNLAIRLAKNIQYF. In DNA form, the CDR3 reads TGTGCCAGCAGCCCGAACCTAGCAATTCGTCTAGCCAAAAACATTCAGTACTTC. The variable domain in full, completed from reference TRBV7-9 and TRBJ2-4, reads DTGVSQNPRHKITKRGQNVTFRCDPISEHNRLYWYRQTLGQGPEFLTYFQNEAQLEKSRLLSDRFSAERPKGSFSTLEIQRTEQGDSAMYLCASSPNLAIRLAKNIQYFGAGTRLSVL.

The chain recombines TRBV6-1 with TRBJ1-2; 10 positions agree with TRBD1. The CDR3 extends over 12 amino acids. CDR1 and CDR2 from the germline V gene are MNHNS and SASEGT. Trimming at V came to 4 bases and at J to 8 bases, leaving 1 base not matched to a gene. DNA of the CDR3: TGTGCCAGCAGTGGGGGACAGGGGGGCTACACCTTC. This gives the protein CASSGGQGGYTF.

The V call is TRBV7-3, the J call TRBJ2-2, with D perhaps TRBD1 or TRBD2 (6 bases each). From germline, CDR1 is SGHTA and CDR2 FQGTGA. This CDR3 has 15 residues. V shed 5 bases and J shed 3 bases, with 13 bases lying between them. CDR3 coding DNA: TGTGCCAGCAGCCTGGGGGGCGTGGACACCGGGGAGCTGTTTTTT. This sequence encodes CASSLGGVDTGELFF.

The gene calls are TRBV5-1 and TRBJ2-5, with 8 bases fitting TRBD1. This CDR3 region has 17 residues. V lost 4 bases to trimming and J lost 5 bases; unmatched junction nucleotides: 16. Per the germline V gene, CDR1 is SGHRS and CDR2 is YFSETQ. The CDR3 region is CASSRVARDRGIETQYF. The DNA for the CDR3 is TGCGCCAGCAGCAGGGTGGCTCGAGACAGGGGAATCGAGACCCAGTACTTC.

This chain links TRBV28 with TRBJ2-5; 11 bases fit TRBD2. J gave up 4 bases and V 6 bases, and 7 bases lay outside the gene matches. This CDR3 has 15 residues. The germline gives CDR1 MDHEN, CDR2 SYDVKM. CDR3 DNA sequence: TGTGCCAGCAGCCTAGCGGGAGGATGGGTAGAGACCCAGTACTTC. It specifies CASSLAGGWVETQYF. The whole variable domain, remainder taken from reference TRBV28 and TRBJ2-5, is DVKVTQSSRYLVKRTGEKVFLECVQDMDHENMFWYRQDPGLGLRLIYFSYDVKMKEKGDIPEGYSVSREKKERFSLILESASTNQTSMYLCASSLAGGWVETQYFGPGTRLLVL.

The chain has TRBV7-3 and TRBJ2-6; D gene ambiguous. Trimming stripped 6 bases from V and 0 bases from J, with 9 bases between. The V gene's germline CDR1 is SGHTA and CDR2 FQGTGA. This CDR3 has 15 residues. DNA of the CDR3: TGTGCCAGCAGATCGAGAGACTCTGGGGCCAACGTCCTGACTTTC. Translating it yields CASRSRDSGANVLTF.

The V and J genes are TRBV20-1 and TRBJ1-1; the D is unclear. The CDR3 has 12 amino acids. The germline gives CDR1 DFQATT, CDR2 SNEGSKA (reference sequence). Trimming removed 5 bases at V and 1 base at J, with 8 bases between. The CDR3: CSAWTPNTEAFF. The CDR3 region has the DNA TGCAGTGCTTGGACCCCGAACACTGAAGCTTTCTTT.

The V call is TRBV20-1, the J call TRBJ1-2, with TRBD1 matching 9 bases. V lost 0 bases to trimming and J lost 5 bases; unmatched junction nucleotides: 4. CDR1 DFQATT and CDR2 SNEGSKA come from the germline V gene (reference sequence). This CDR3 spans 14 amino acids. The CDR3: CSARETGGSYGYTF. The CDR3 nucleotides read TGCAGTGCTAGAGAGACAGGGGGAAGTTATGGCTACACCTTC.

This clonotype was counted once. The rearrangement uses TRBV20-1 and TRBJ1-5; no clear D. Trimming took off 3 bases at V and 4 bases at J, with 10 bases between the two ends. The germline gives CDR1 DFQATT, CDR2 SNEGSKA (reference sequence). The CDR3 extends over 13 amino acids. CDR3: CSASGSRNQPQHF. The CDR3 bases are TGCAGTGCTAGTGGCTCAAGGAATCAGCCCCAGCATTTT.

The V call is TRBV5-1, the J call TRBJ1-5, with a weak D call TRBD1 (5 bases). CDR3 length equals 14 residues. Per germline, CDR1 SGHRS and CDR2 YFSETQ. The germline V and J ends were trimmed by 0 bases and 5 bases, with 9 bases remaining between them. CDR3 coding DNA: TGCGCCAGCAGCTTGGGCTCGGGGGATCAGCCCCAGCATTTT. Its translation: CASSLGSGDQPQHF.

The CDR3 nucleotides read TGTGCCAGCAGCCATCATACAGGAGACTCTGGAAACACCATATATTTT. Translation gives CASSHHTGDSGNTIYF. This chain uses TRBV11-2 with TRBJ1-3; TRBD1 is a possible D gene (5 bases). Looked up from germline, CDR1 is SGHAT and CDR2 is FQNNGV. V was shortened by 5 bases and J by 0 bases, with 14 bases between the two germline ends. CDR3 size: 16 residues.

V is TRBV6-1 and J is TRBJ1-3, with D perhaps TRBD1 (6 bases). This CDR3 comprises 14 residues. Germline CDR1 is MNHNS and CDR2 is SASEGT. The V end was cut by 7 bases, the J end by 3 bases, with 13 bases between. The CDR3 spells CASNVVDSGNTIYF. The DNA for the CDR3 is TGTGCCAGCAACGTTGTGGACAGTGGAAACACCATATATTTT.

V gene TRBV28 combines with J gene TRBJ2-7, with a weak D call TRBD1 (6 bases). The V gene lost 3 bases and the J gene lost 2 bases, with 14 bases spanning the gap. The CDR3 length is 15 residues. Germline lookup yields CDR1 MDHEN and CDR2 SYDVKM. The CDR3 region is CASSFKDSNTYEQYF. The CDR3 DNA reads TGTGCCAGCAGTTTCAAGGACAGCAACACCTACGAGCAGTACTTC.

The V and J genes are TRBV4-1 and TRBJ2-2; TRBD2 might be the D (5 bases). The CDR3 is 18 residues long. Germline loops: CDR1 MGHRA, CDR2 YSYEKL. Trimming removed 4 bases from V and 0 bases from J, with 18 bases in between. The CDR3 DNA sequence: TGCGCCAGCAGCCCAGCTTTCGGGGAATGGCCGAACACCGGGGAGCTGTTTTTT. Amino acid sequence: CASSPAFGEWPNTGELFF.

The V and J genes are TRBV18 and TRBJ1-1, with 8 bases matching TRBD1. CDR3 length equals 15 residues. Germline V lookup: CDR1 KGHSH, CDR2 LQKENI. V gave up 8 bases and J gave up 7 bases; unmatched junction bases: 15. The DNA of the CDR3 is TGTGCCAGCACGCTCCTTATCGACAGGGGAGTTGAAGCTTTCTTT. The encoded protein is CASTLLIDRGVEAFF.

The chain links TRBV28 to TRBJ1-6, with 7 bases identical to TRBD1. Germline V CDR1 and CDR2: MDHEN, SYDVKM. J gave up 10 bases and V 6 bases, and 9 bases lay outside the gene matches. This CDR3 spans 14 amino acids. Here the CDR3 reads CASSPGDSSSPLHF. The CDR3 bases are TGTGCCAGCAGCCCGGGGGACAGTTCATCACCCCTCCACTTT. The entire variable domain, with the rest obtained from reference TRBV28 and TRBJ1-6, is as follows: DVKVTQSSRYLVKRTGEKVFLECVQDMDHENMFWYRQDPGLGLRLIYFSYDVKMKEKGDIPEGYSVSREKKERFSLILESASTNQTSMYLCASSPGDSSSPLHFGNGTRLTVT.